The sequence of this TCR beta chain was determined in a study of cytomegalovirus exposure and HLA in healthy donors (dated by TCRdb to the late 2010s). For context, the study as a whole: An earlier analysis of 587 of the donors reported 276 Gb of sequence data and 90 million to 120 million unique TCR beta sequences obtained from about 180 million T cells. To predict cytomegalovirus infection status, the study brought together high-throughput TCR immunosequencing, statistical association of individual TCRs with disease status, and machine learning. A separate validation cohort of over a hundred different subjects was used in addition to the roughly 720-subject first cohort. The study aimed to test whether signatures of past pathogen exposure could be identified by cataloging public T cell receptors. All discovery cohort repertoires had been generated on a single sequencing platform. Roughly 300 gigabases of sequencing data and approximately 85 million unique TCR sequences were included in an early release covering several hundred HLA-typed donors. Among roughly 400 genotyped donors of the cohort, an average of approximately 250,000 unique TCR beta nucleotide sequences were sequenced per donor, approximately 20% of them non-productive. Using immunosequencing, the study profiled T cell repertoires from about 610 subjects and related those repertoires to cytomegalovirus serostatus. A later analysis re-examined previously published TCR beta repertoires from more than 550 donors and added high-resolution HLA genotyping to investigate patterns of TCR occurrence. Rather than drawing on any new phenotypic data, the later analysis identified candidate immune exposures from TCR beta sequences and the way those sequences occurred across donors. An earlier analysis of some 600 of the donors applied high-throughput TCR beta sequencing to assess whether each TCR beta V gene segment acted as functional or pseudogenic. The number of donors typed differed by locus, with 629-630 for A, B, C, DRB1 and DQB1, more than 500 for DQA1, 600 to 610 for DPA1, and 400 to 490 for DPB1. Alongside the repertoire data, information on donor age, sex, ethnicity and CMV serostatus was compiled. HLA typing included class I and class II loci at four-digit resolution. A later genetic analysis took genome-wide SNP genotypes for about 55% of the 666 donors and used that subset as a discovery cohort. Four or five DR-DQ haplotypes were handled as single units for association and clustering, since linkage in the cohort was strong. Among the roughly 430 genotyped donors, about 83% belonged to the genetic ancestry cluster associated with self-reported Caucasian donors.

Study-level results and caveats: Because HLA typing was unavailable for some donors at each locus, only the typed subset was used in association tests. A total of 150 to 200 TCR beta chains were listed by the study as associated with cytomegalovirus. Only TCR beta chains were sequenced in this cohort, and the absence of alpha or paired-chain data limited detectable features. A cluster of highly shared sequence variants was judged likely to be a technical artifact of the sequencing pipeline. A further reported finding was that TCR beta sequences accurately predicted the HLA-A and HLA-B alleles for most subjects in the first cohort. The classifier was reported to diagnose cytomegalovirus status with high specificity and sensitivity in both the original and validation cohorts. Immune exposure information for the cohort was limited to CMV serostatus. Most CMV-associated TCR beta chains appeared to be HLA-restricted in a later analysis, and the HLA associations seemed to be driven largely by CMV exposure. In an earlier analysis of 587 of the donors, most TCR beta V segments appeared in productive rearrangements about 87% or about 30% of the time, broadly matching IMGT annotations. In a later analysis, HLA-associated TCR beta chains were found to be more clonally expanded and to have lower generation probabilities than equally common non-associated chains. According to the authors, the approach could potentially be generalized to other disease states and immunological phenotypes. Several of the top co-occurrence clusters appeared to be linked to parvovirus B19, influenza, CMV and Epstein-Barr virus, according to a later analysis. Correlated functional status among segregating V segments might be attributable to linkage disequilibrium, but an unknown experimental factor could not be ruled out. Presence/absence analyses assumed roughly uniform sequencing depth across donors, an assumption that may not hold. While some public TCRs were present in many individuals, most TCR sequences turned up only very rarely across donors. A later genetic analysis associated a missense DCLRE1C variant with V-gene and J-gene trimming of TCR beta chains, and an independent cohort replicated the association. In vitro tests confirmed that three of the cytomegalovirus-associated TCR beta chains recognize cytomegalovirus antigens. According to a later analysis, TCR association rates differed among HLA loci, with DRB1 alleles showing the most associated TCRs and HLA-C alleles showing the fewest. Some IMGT-functional V segments, including TRBV6-2 and TRBV6-3, could not be distinguished by the 87-base-pair reads and were therefore excluded. Compared with the roughly 700-donor mean, donors in an Asian-associated ancestry cluster had fewer N-insertions in productive TCRs, according to a later genetic analysis. Strong co-occurrence of HLA alleles, especially DR and DQ, made assigning TCR associations to individual alleles difficult. The earlier analysis of some 540 of the donors excluded roughly 17 rarely observed V segments, including chromosome 9 orphons, because counts were too low. In a later analysis, 16,951 TCR beta sequences were associated with specific HLA alleles at a false discovery rate of 0.05.

The cohort comprised 710 or so healthy bone marrow donors. At the time of sampling, all cohort members were nominally healthy, though unrecorded immune exposures were likely present. The donor was CMV seropositive and belonged to the group of around 300 seropositive cohort members. Every donor gave a peripheral blood sample, and the peripheral blood mononuclear cells from that sample were used for TCR beta sequencing. Genomic DNA extraction from the blood cell samples was performed with the Qiagen DNeasy Blood Extraction Kit. The germline V gene encodes CDR1 SGHVS and CDR2 FNYEAQ. Including cysteine and phenylalanine, the CDR3 has 14 amino acids. Solely the CDR3 DNA is kept, with 42 bases framed from the first base. Compared with germline, V lacks 7 bases and J lacks 7 bases; bases without a gene match: 9. About this clone: The antigen this receptor binds is unknown. It has no much larger one-base neighbor in the sample; base qualities were not kept.

Libraries were prepared through the immunoSEQ multiplex PCR assay. For the multiplex PCR, a mixture combining 60 forward primers for TCR Vbeta segments and 13 reverse primers for TCR Jbeta segments was used. Amplification of the CDR3 region of rearranged TCR beta genes was performed with a multiplex PCR assay on genomic DNA. The Illumina HiSeq System was used to sequence the amplified TCR beta libraries as 87-base-pair reads. As for how the authors treated the data: Across the 670 or so repertoires, a later analysis counted approximately 83 million unique TCR beta chains, 9.5 million to 12 million of which were shared by at least two donors. To remove PCR and sequencing errors, raw reads were error-corrected and collapsed into unique sequences using a nearest-neighbor algorithm that merged closely related sequences. V, D and J gene segments were assigned by aligning CDR3 sequences to IMGT reference sequences. For a sequence to be retained, at least a six-nucleotide match to both a V gene segment and a J gene segment was required. Rearrangements were classified as productive when the CDR3 lacked stop codons and remained in frame with V and J, and all other rearrangements were classified as non-productive. Following IMGT convention, CDR3 was defined as the stretch from the second conserved V-encoded cysteine to the conserved J-encoded phenylalanine. The earlier analysis of roughly 590 of the donors excluded any sequence lacking an unambiguous match to a single V gene segment. An earlier analysis of a few hundred of the donors classified V segments as functional when productive rearrangements were above 56.7% and as segregating when the standard deviation between donors was above 5%. A statistical classification framework was built for diagnosing cytomegalovirus status from the catalog of TCR beta chain sequences. V and J gene assignment, in a later analysis, came from comparing TCR nucleotide sequences with IMGT/GENE-DB human TR gene sequences. A later analysis assigned CDR3 sequences and most-parsimonious VDJ recombination scenarios with the TCRdist pipeline. In a later analysis, each TCR beta chain was defined by its CDR3 amino acid sequence together with its V-gene family, and reads lacking a unique V-gene family were excluded. In a later analysis, 450 to 600 highly shared, low-generation-probability nucleotide sequences were removed to address suspected cross-contamination and a sequencing artifact. In a later analysis, a clonal expansion index was calculated for each public chain from normalized within-repertoire ranks of inferred template counts. In a later analysis, generation probabilities were computed with a VDJ recombination model fitted to out-of-frame rearrangements, and the resulting probabilities were checked against IGoR. Hypergeometric tests were used in a later analysis to score TCR-TCR, TCR-HLA and TCR-CMV co-occurrence, with a repertoire-size bias correction applied to the TCR pairs. To estimate false discovery rates, a later analysis permuted the HLA or CMV assignments 20 times. A later analysis grouped co-occurring TCRs with DBSCAN, adding TCRdist sequence similarity when clustering within HLA-allele-positive subsets. Repertoires with fewer than 30,000 or more than 120,000 public chains, plus five repertoires with anomalous nucleotide sharing, were excluded from co-occurrence clustering. TCRdb re-hosts the immuneACCESS table, in-frame sequences only. Its copies lack some clones; in the studies checked, an unresolved V gene accounts for under half of them, and the cause for the rest is not known. For V, J and clone size, that table is used; D and trimming come from the DNA. Within this sample are roughly 86,000 clones, with over 55% of them counted one time only. Jointly, the top ten make up roughly 21% of the sample.

The sample taken for sequencing was PBMCs. The rearranged chain carries TRBV7-6 and TRBJ2-7, and TRBD2 aligns with 11 junction nucleotides. The receptor was derived from a woman aged 45 to 65 in good health and CMV-seropositive. The sequenced DNA: TGTGCCAGCACGGATAGCGGGGGGGCAGATGAGCAGTACTTC. This encodes CASTDSGGADEQYF.